This T cell receptor beta chain was found in a study of blood T cell repertoires in COVID-19. Study summary: The United States, Italy and Spain supplied acute and convalescent COVID-19 samples. PBMCs, B-cell-depleted T cells, or T cells were the source of the cDNA or gDNA that made up the material.

The junction had 8 bases not matched to a gene; V was cut back by 0 bases and J by 4 bases. Per the germline V gene, CDR1 is MGHRA and CDR2 is YSYEKL. The CDR3 runs 17 residues. Authors' processing steps: Amplification of reference gene primers was used by the study to estimate nucleated cell counts. Assay used: immunoSEQ multiplex PCR; TCRdb lists only in-frame clones, some missing. The V and J calls and clone size were taken over from that table, and D and trimming were inferred from the DNA. The table has under 300,000 clones, roughly nine tenths seen once. The sequence was collected from a man aged 50 to 59 with acute or convalescent COVID-19. The chain combines TRBV4-1 with TRBJ2-1; 8 bases are a match to TRBD2. Source material: peripheral blood. Here the CDR3 DNA reads TGCGCCAGCAGCCAAGAAAGGGGAGCGGGGGCGTACAATGAGCAGTTCTTC. As protein: CASSQERGAGAYNEQFF.